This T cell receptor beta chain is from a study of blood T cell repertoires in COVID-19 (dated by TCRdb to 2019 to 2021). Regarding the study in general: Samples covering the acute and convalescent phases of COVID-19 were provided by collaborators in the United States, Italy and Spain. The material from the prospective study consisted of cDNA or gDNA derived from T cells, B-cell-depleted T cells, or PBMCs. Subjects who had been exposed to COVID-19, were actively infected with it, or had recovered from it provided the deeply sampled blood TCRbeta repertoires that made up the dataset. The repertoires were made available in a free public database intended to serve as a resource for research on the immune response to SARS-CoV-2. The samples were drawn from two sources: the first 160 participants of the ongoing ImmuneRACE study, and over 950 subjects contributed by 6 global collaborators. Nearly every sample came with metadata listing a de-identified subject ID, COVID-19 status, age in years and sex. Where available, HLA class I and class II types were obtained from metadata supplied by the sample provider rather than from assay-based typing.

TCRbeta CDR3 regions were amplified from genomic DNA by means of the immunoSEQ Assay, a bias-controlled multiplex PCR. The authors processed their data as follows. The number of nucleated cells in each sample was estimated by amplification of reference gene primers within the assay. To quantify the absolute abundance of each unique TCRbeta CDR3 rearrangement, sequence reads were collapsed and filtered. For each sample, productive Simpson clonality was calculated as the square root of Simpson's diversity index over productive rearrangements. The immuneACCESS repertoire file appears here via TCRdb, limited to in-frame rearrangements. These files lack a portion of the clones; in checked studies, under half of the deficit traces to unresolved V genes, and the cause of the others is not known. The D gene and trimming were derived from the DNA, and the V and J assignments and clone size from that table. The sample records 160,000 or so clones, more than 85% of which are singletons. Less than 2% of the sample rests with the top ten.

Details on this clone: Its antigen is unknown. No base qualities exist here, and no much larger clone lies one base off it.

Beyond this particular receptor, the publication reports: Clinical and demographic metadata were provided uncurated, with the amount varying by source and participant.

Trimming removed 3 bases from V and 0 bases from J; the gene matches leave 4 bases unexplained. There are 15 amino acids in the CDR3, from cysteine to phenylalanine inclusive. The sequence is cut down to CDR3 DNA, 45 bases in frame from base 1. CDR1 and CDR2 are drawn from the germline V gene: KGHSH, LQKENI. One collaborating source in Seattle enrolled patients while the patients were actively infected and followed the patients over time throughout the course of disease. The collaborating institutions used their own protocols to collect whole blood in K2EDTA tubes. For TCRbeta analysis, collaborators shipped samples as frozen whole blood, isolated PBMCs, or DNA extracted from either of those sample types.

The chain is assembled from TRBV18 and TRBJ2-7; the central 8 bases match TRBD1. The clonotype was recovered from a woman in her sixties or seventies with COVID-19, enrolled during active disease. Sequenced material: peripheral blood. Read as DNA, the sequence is TGTGCCAGCTCACCTCGGGGGACAGGCTCCTACGAGCAGTACTTC. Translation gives CASSPRGTGSYEQYF.